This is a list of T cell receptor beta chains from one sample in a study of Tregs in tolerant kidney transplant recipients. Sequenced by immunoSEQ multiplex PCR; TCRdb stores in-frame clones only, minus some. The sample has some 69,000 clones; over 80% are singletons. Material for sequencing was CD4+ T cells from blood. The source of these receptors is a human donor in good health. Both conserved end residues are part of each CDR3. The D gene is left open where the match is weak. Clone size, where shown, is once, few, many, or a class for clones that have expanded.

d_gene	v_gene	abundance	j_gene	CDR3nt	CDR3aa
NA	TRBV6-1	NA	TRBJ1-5	TGTGCCAGCTGCCTTGGGGATCAGCCCCAGCATTTT	CASCLGDQPQHF
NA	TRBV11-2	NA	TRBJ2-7	TGTGCCAGCAGCCCCATAGGCCGGAACCGGGACTCCGGGTACGAGCAGTACTTC	CASSPIGRNRDSGYEQYF
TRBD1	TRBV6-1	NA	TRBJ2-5	TGTGCCAGCAGTGAATTCGACAGGGCAGGAGGAGAGACCCAGTACTTC	CASSEFDRAGGETQYF
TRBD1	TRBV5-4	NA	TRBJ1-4	TGTGCCAGCAGCTTGTTGGGACAGGGGGAGGGTGAAAAACTGTTTTTT	CASSLLGQGEGEKLFF
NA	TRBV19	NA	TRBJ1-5	TGTGCCAGTAGTTTCCTCGCCGCTCAGCCCCAGCATTTT	CASSFLAAQPQHF
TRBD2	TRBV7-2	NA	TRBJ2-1	TGTGCCAGCAGCTTAGATATTAGCGGGAGTCCCCCGCAGTTCTTC	CASSLDISGSPPQFF
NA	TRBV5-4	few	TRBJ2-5	TGTGCCAGCAGTCCTGGCCTACAAGAGACCCAGTACTTC	CASSPGLQETQYF
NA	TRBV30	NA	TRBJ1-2	TGTGCCTGGTCAAACAGCGGGGCCGGTCCTTACTATGGCTACACCTTC	CAWSNSGAGPYYGYTF
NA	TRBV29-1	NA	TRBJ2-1	TGCAGCGTTGAGGGCAGCTACAATGAGCAGTTCTTC	CSVEGSYNEQFF
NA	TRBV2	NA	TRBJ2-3	TGTGCCAGCAAGGGGGGCGTCTCGTCAGATACGCAGTATTTT	CASKGGVSSDTQYF
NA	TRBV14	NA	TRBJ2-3	TGTGCCAGCAGCCCCCATGGGCGGAAGTACACAGATACGCAGTATTTT	CASSPHGRKYTDTQYF
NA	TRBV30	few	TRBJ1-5	TGTGCCTGGAGTGTCTTGAGGGGTAGCAATCAGCCCCAGCATTTT	CAWSVLRGSNQPQHF
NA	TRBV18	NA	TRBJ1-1	TGTGCCAGCTCACGGACGGGGCGCACTGAAGCTTTCTTT	CASSRTGRTEAFF
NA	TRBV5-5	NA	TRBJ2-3	TGTGCCAGCAGCTTCTCATGGTGGACGCGGGACGGAGCAACAGATACGCAGTATTTT	CASSFSWWTRDGATDTQYF
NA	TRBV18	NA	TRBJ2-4	TGTGCCAGCTCACCAGGGGACAACTTAGCCAAAAACATTCAGTACTTC	CASSPGDNLAKNIQYF
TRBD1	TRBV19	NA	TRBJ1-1	TGTGCCAGTAGTAGGACAGGCTTAAGGACTGAAGCTTTCTTT	CASSRTGLRTEAFF
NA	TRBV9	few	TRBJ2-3	TGTGCCAGCAAAAGGGAAACTGCAGATACGCAGTATTTT	CASKRETADTQYF
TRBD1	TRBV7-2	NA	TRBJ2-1	TGTGCCAGCTCAAAGACAGGGGGAAATGAGCAGTTCTTC	CASSKTGGNEQFF
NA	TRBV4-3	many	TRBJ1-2	TGCGCCAGCAGGGACAGTCTATTGAATGGCTACACCTTC	CASRDSLLNGYTF
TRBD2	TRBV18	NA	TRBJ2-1	TGTGCCAGCTCACCACTTGGGACTAGCTTAAATGAGCAGTTCTTC	CASSPLGTSLNEQFF
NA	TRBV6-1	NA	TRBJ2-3	TGTGCCAGCAGAACTGGACAGACCACAGATACGCAGTATTTT	CASRTGQTTDTQYF
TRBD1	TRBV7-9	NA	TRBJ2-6	TGTGCCAGCAGCCATGACAGGGGTCACCTCTCTGGGGCCAACGTCCTGACTTTC	CASSHDRGHLSGANVLTF
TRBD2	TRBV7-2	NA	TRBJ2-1	TGTGCCAGCAGCTTAGCACTAGCGGGGGCATACAATGAGCAGTTCTTC	CASSLALAGAYNEQFF
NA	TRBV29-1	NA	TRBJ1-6	TGCAGCGCGAGACAGACAGGAAATTCACCCCTCCACTTT	CSARQTGNSPLHF
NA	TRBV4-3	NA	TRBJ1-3	TGCGCCAGCAGCCAAGGAGGCGGCAGGGGCTCTGGAAACACCATATATTTT	CASSQGGGRGSGNTIYF
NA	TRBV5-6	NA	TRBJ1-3	TGTGCCAGCGAATCGGGGATTGCTGGAAACACCATATATTTT	CASESGIAGNTIYF
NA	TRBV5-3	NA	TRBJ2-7	TGTGCCAGAAGCTTGAGGTCTATTGGCAGGGACTACGAGCAGTACTTC	CARSLRSIGRDYEQYF